This T cell receptor beta chain was retrieved from a study of cytomegalovirus exposure and HLA in healthy donors. The germline gives CDR1 MNHEY, CDR2 SVGAGI. Trimming cost V 6 bases and J 8 bases, with 16 bases left between them. This CDR3 region has 14 residues. The PCR was carried out with 60 Vbeta primers and 13 Jbeta primers. Clones were sequenced by immunoSEQ multiplex PCR, and TCRdb holds only the in-frame ones, with some missing. In the table there are approximately 75,000 clones, 74% of which are singletons. In nominal health when sampled, donors likely had unrecorded immune exposures nonetheless. Remarks on this clone: Its antigen is as yet unknown. Other DNA sequences within the sample encode an identical CDR3.

Study conclusions and caveats: As confirmed in vitro, three CMV-associated chains were specific for CMV antigens. Highly shared variants forming one cluster were likely a sequencing artifact.

The V call is TRBV6-5, the J call TRBJ1-4; D is uncertain. This receptor was taken from a woman between 55 and 75 years old in good health and CMV-seropositive. Sequencing used PBMCs. CDR3 in amino acids: CASSHRGSDEKLFF. Here the CDR3 DNA reads TGTGCCAGCAGCCACAGAGGGTCTGACGAAAAACTGTTTTTT.